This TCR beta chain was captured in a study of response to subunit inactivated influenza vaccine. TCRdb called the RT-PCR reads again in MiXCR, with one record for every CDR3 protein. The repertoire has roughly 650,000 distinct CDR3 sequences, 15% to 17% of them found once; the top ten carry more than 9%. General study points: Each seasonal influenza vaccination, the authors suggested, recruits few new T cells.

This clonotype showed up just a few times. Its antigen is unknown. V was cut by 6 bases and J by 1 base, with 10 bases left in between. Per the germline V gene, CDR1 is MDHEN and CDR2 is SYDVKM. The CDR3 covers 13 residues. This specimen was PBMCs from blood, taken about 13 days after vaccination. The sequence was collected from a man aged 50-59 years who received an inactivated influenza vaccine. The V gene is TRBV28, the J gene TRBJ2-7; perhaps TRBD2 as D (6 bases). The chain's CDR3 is CASSGSGSYEQYF. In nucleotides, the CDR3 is TGTGCCAGCAGCGGGAGCGGGTCCTACGAGCAGTACTTC.